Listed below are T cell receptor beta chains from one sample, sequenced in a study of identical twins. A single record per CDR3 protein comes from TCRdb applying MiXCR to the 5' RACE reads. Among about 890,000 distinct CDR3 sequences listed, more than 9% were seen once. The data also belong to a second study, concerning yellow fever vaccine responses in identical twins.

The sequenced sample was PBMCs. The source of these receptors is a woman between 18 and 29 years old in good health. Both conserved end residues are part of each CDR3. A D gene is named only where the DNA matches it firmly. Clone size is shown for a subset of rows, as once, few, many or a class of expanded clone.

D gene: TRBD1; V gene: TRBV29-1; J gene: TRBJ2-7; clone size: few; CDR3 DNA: TGCAGCGTTGAAAAGGGACAGGGCGCCGAGCAGTACTTC; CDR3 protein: CSVEKGQGAEQYF
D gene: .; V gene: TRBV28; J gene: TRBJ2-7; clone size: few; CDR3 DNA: TGTGCCAGAACAGGGAGGGGCTACGAGCAGTACTTC; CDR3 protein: CARTGRGYEQYF
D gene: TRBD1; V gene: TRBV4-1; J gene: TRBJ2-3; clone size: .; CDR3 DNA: TGCGCCAGCAGCCAAGTCGGGACAGGGGGTCGAGATACGCAGTATTTT; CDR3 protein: CASSQVGTGGRDTQYF
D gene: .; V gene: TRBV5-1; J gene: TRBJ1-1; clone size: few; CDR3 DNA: TGCGCCAGCAGCTCCAATCAGGGGAACACTGAAGCTTTCTTT; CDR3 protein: CASSSNQGNTEAFF
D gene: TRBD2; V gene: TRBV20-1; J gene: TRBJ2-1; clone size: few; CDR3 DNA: TGCAGTGCTAGTCGGGGGGTCGCCTACAATGAGCAGTTCTTC; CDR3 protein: CSASRGVAYNEQFF
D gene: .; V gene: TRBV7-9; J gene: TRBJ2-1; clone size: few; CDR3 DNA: TGTGCCAGCAGCTTAGAGCCCTCTTATGAGCAGTTCTTC; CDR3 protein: CASSLEPSYEQFF
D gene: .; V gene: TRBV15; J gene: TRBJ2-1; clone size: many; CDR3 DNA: TGTGCCACCAGCAGATTCGCCGGGACTGAAGTATACAATGAGCAGTTCTTC; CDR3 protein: CATSRFAGTEVYNEQFF
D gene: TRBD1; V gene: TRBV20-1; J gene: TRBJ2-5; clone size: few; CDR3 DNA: TGCAGTGCTGAAGGGGACAGGGATTGGGAGACCCAGTACTTC; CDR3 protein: CSAEGDRDWETQYF
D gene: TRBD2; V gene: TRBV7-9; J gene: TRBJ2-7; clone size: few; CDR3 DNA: TGTGCCAGCAGCTCCCAAGCGGGAGAGGGGTACGAGCAGTACTTC; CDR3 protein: CASSSQAGEGYEQYF
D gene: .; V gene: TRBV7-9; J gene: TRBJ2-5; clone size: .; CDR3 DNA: TGTGCCAGCAGCTTAGCGGCTAGGAATAGCGAGACCCAGTACTTC; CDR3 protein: CASSLAARNSETQYF
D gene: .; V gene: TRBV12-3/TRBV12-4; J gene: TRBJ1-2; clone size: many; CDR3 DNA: TGTGCCAGCCTCGTGGGGGTCGGTGGCTACACCTTC; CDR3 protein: CASLVGVGGYTF
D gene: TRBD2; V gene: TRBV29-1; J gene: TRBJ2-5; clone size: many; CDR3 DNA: TGCAGCGTTGAAGGACTAGCGGGAGTAAGTGCAGAGACCCAGTACTTC; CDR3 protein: CSVEGLAGVSAETQYF
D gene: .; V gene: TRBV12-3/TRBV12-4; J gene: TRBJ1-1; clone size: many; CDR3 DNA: TGTGCCAGCACCTGGGGACTGGACTCGAGGGAAGCTTTCTTT; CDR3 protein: CASTWGLDSREAFF
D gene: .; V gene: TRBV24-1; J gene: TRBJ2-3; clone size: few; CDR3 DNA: TGTGCCACCAGTGATTTGAGCCCCAGGGACGACACCACAGATACGCAGTATTTT; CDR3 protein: CATSDLSPRDDTTDTQYF
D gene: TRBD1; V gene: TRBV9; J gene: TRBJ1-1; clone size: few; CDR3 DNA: TGTGCCAGCAGCGCGGACAGGGGGGAGGCTTTCTTT; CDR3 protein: CASSADRGEAFF
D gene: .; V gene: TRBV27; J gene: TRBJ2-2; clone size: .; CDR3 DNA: TGTGCCAGCAGTTTCTCTAGCCGGGGCTCGAGGACCGGGGAGCTGTTTTTT; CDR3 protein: CASSFSSRGSRTGELFF
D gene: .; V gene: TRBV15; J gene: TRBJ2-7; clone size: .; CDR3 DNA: TGTGCCACCAGCAGACCGGGACCCAAGGATTACGAGCAGTACTTC; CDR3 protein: CATSRPGPKDYEQYF
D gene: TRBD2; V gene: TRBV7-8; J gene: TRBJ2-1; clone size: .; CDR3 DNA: TGTGCCAGCAGCTTAGGGACAGCGGGAGTTTTCGGCAATGAGCAGTTCTTC; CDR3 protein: CASSLGTAGVFGNEQFF
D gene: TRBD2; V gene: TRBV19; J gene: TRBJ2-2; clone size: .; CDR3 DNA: TGTGCCAGTAGTACCCTTAGCGGGAGGGGCGCCGGGGAGCTGTTTTTT; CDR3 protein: CASSTLSGRGAGELFF
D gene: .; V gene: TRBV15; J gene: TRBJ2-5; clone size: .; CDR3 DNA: TGTGCCACCAGCAGAGATGTGACGGGAGTCCCCGAGACCCAGTACTTC; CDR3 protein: CATSRDVTGVPETQYF
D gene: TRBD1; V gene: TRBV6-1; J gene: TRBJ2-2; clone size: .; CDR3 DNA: TGTGCCAGCAGCCAACCGGGACAGGGGAGGACCGGGGAGCTGTTTTTT; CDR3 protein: CASSQPGQGRTGELFF
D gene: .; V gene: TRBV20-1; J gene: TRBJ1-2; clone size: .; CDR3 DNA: TGCAGTGCTCAATCCCAAGGGCCATCGGAGGGCTACACCTTC; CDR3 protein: CSAQSQGPSEGYTF
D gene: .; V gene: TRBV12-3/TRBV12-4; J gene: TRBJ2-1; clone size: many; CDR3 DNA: TGTGCCAGCAATCCCGACAGGAACAATGAGCAGTTCTTC; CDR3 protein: CASNPDRNNEQFF
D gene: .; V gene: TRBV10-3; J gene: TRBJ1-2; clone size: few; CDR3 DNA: TGTGCCATCAGATCTGGAGGGAACTATGGCTACACCTTC; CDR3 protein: CAIRSGGNYGYTF
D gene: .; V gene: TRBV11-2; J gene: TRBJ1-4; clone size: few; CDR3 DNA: TGTGCCAGCACCGGGCATGAAAAACTGTTTTTT; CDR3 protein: CASTGHEKLFF
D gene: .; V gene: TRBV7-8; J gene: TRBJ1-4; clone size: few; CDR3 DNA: TGTGCCAGCAGCCCTGTTGGGGCGCGGGATGAAAAACTGTTTTTT; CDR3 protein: CASSPVGARDEKLFF
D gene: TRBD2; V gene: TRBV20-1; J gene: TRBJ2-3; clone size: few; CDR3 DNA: TGCAGTGCTAGAGTGACGAGACTAGCGGGGGCCTTGGGTTTATCAGATACGCAGTATTTT; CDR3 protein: CSARVTRLAGALGLSDTQYF
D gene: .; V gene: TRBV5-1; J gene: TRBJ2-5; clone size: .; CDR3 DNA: TGCGCCAGCAGCTTGGTGATTGCGGAGACCCAGTACTTC; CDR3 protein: CASSLVIAETQYF
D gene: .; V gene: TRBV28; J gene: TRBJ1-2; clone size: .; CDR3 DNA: TGTGCCAGCAGACCCGGGACATTAGATTACTATGGCTACACCTTC; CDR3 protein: CASRPGTLDYYGYTF
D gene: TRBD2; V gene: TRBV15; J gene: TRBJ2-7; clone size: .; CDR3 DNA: TGTGCCACCAGCAGAGTTATTCTGACTAGCGGGACCTACGAGCAGTACTTC; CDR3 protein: CATSRVILTSGTYEQYF
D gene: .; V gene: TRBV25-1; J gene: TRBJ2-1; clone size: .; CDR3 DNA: TGTGCCAGCAGTGACCGGTTCTCCTACAATGAGCAGTTCTTC; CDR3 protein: CASSDRFSYNEQFF
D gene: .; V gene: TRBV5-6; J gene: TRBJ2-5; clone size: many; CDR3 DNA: TGTGCCAGCACCAACCAAGAGACCCAGTACTTC; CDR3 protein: CASTNQETQYF
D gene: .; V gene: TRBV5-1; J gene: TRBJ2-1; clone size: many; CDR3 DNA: TGTGCCAGCAGCTTAGACGGGAGCTCCTACAATGAGCAGTTCTTC; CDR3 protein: CASSLDGSSYNEQFF
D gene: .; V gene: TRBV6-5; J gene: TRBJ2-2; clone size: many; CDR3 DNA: TGTGCCAGCAGTTACTCGACGAACACCGGGGAGCTGTTTTTT; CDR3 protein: CASSYSTNTGELFF
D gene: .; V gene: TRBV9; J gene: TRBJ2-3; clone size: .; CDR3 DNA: TGTGCCAGCAGCGGAGGGGCGGGATGGCCAACAGATACGCAGTATTTT; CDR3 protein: CASSGGAGWPTDTQYF
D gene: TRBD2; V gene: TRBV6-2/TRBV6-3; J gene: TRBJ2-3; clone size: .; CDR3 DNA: TGTGCCAGCAGTACTCTAGCGGGAGGGCCAAGAGATACGCAGTATTTT; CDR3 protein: CASSTLAGGPRDTQYF
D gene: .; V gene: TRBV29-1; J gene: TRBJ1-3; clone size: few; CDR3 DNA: TGCAGCGTTGGTCACTCTGGAAACACCATATATTTT; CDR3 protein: CSVGHSGNTIYF
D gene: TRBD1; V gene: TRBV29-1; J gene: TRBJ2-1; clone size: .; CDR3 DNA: TGCAGCGTTTACGGGACAGGGTCCAATGAGCAGTTCTTC; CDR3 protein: CSVYGTGSNEQFF
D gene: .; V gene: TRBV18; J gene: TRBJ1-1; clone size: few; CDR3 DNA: TGTGCCAGCTCACCACAGGACGGATGGACTGAAGCTTTCTTT; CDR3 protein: CASSPQDGWTEAFF
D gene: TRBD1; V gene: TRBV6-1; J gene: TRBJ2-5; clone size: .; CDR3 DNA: TGTGCCAGCAGCCGATATCGGGACAGGCAAGAGACCCAGTACTTC; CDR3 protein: CASSRYRDRQETQYF
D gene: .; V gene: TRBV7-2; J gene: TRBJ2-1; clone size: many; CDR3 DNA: TGTGCCAGCAGTCCGGGACTCTCCTACAATGAGCAGTTCTTC; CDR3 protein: CASSPGLSYNEQFF
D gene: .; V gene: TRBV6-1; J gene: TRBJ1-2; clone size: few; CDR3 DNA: TGTGCCACCATCGAGGGTCTTGGCTACACCTTC; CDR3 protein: CATIEGLGYTF
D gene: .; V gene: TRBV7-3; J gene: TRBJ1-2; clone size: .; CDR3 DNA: TGTGCCAGCAGCCCCTCGGGGGCGGGTAGGGGCTACACCTTC; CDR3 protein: CASSPSGAGRGYTF
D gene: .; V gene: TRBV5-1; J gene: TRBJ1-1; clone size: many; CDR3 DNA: TGCGCCAGCAGCCGATCCGGGACTGAGAACACTGAAGCTTTCTTT; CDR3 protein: CASSRSGTENTEAFF